The rows below give T cell receptor beta chains drawn from one sample of a study of cytomegalovirus exposure and HLA in healthy donors. The protocol was immunoSEQ multiplex PCR, while the TCRdb copy is restricted to in-frame clones and leaves out a portion. The table shows about 190,000 clones, with about 80% occurring only once. Sequencing used PBMCs. All receptors come from a woman aged 25 to 39 in good health and CMV-seronegative. The conserved cysteine and the conserved F or W are not part of the CDR3 here.

J	V	CDR3
TRBJ2-2	TRBV30	AWQGAHTGELF
TRBJ1-2	TRBV28	ASSFRDRGLRGYT
TRBJ1-3	TRBV9	ASSVATTGRFSGNTIY
TRBJ1-5	TRBV21-1	ASRLRLWQVSQPQH
TRBJ1-2	TRBV27	ASSPDRTFDYGYT
TRBJ2-7	TRBV4-2	ASSQFKGGGYEQY
TRBJ2-7	TRBV7-8	ASSLSAGRYEQY
TRBJ2-3	TRBV19	ASSIGSGLKLGGTQY
TRBJ2-2	TRBV19	ATNTGGGNTGELF
TRBJ2-3	TRBV11-2	ASTTGDRGSSDTQY